This TCR beta chain was retrieved from a study of OX40 agonist ivuxolimab in advanced cancers. Findings and limits, study-wide: It was also the case that some nonresponders had low normalized T-cell clonal expansion.

With 7 bases clipped from V and 6 bases from J, the junction kept 10 bases outside the gene matches. This CDR3 spans 15 amino acids. Germline V CDR1 and CDR2: MGHDK, SYGVNS. Sequencing was performed with immunoSEQ multiplex PCR; in TCRdb, only in-frame clones are kept and a portion is missing. Here the sample spans 25,000 to 30,000 clones, more than 75% being singletons. Regarding this clone: What it binds is unknown.

Sequencing was performed on CD4+ or CD8+ T cells sorted from blood, taken in a trial of the OX40 agonist ivuxolimab. The chain links TRBV25-1 to TRBJ2-1, with TRBD2 identical over 9 bases. The origin of this receptor is an adult with an advanced solid tumor such as melanoma, head and neck, liver or kidney cancer. CDR3: CASNTPAGGVNEQFF. The CDR3 nucleotides read TGTGCCAGCAACACCCCGGCGGGAGGGGTCAATGAGCAGTTCTTC.